These T cell receptor beta chains were read from a single sample in a study of T cell responses to AZD1222 COVID-19 vaccine. Method: immunoSEQ multiplex PCR; TCRdb's copy keeps in-frame clones and lacks some. The sample shows approximately 200,000 clones, over 70% of them seen only once. Sample: peripheral blood, taken on day 0 of MenACWY control vaccination. These receptor sequences come from an adult in good health. Both conserved end residues are part of each CDR3. A D gene is named only where the DNA matches it firmly. Size values are once, few and many counts, or a class for expanded clones, and some rows have none.

size	D	J	V	DNA	CDR3
NA	NA	TRBJ1-3	TRBV7-2	TGTGCCAGCAGCTTAGTGGGGACACCCGGCGGCACCATATATTTT	CASSLVGTPGGTIYF
few	TRBD2	TRBJ2-2	TRBV9	TGTGCCAGCAGCCCTAGCGGGAGGGCCCCCGGGGAGCTGTTTTTT	CASSPSGRAPGELFF
NA	TRBD1	TRBJ1-4	TRBV19	TGTGCCAGTAGTCAACAGGGGCCGGCGTCCGGCGAAAAACTGTTTTTT	CASSQQGPASGEKLFF
NA	TRBD1	TRBJ2-7	TRBV27	TGTGCCAGCAGTTCCCCAGGGGGCGGTTACGAGCAGTACTTC	CASSSPGGGYEQYF
few	TRBD2	TRBJ2-2	TRBV6-6	TGTGCCAGCAGTCCTAGCGGGGGGTCACCATACAACACCGGGGAGCTGTTTTTT	CASSPSGGSPYNTGELFF
NA	TRBD1	TRBJ1-2	TRBV3-1/TRBV3-2	TGTGCCAGCAGCCCGCCCGGGACAGGGAGGAATGGCTACACCTTC	CASSPPGTGRNGYTF
NA	NA	TRBJ2-2	TRBV6-5	TGTGCCAGCAGTAGGGGACGGAACACCGGGGAGCTGTTTTTT	CASSRGRNTGELFF
NA	NA	TRBJ2-4	TRBV7-3	TGTGCCAGCAGCCCCCTCGGGGGGCGGGTAAACATTCAGTACTTC	CASSPLGGRVNIQYF
NA	NA	TRBJ1-2	TRBV29-1	TGCAGCGTTGAAGACTATAAAACCCCCGTGGGCTACACCTTC	CSVEDYKTPVGYTF
NA	NA	TRBJ2-3	TRBV6-2/TRBV6-3	TGTGCCAGCAGTTATCAGGGAAGACAAGCAGATACGCAGTATTTT	CASSYQGRQADTQYF
NA	NA	TRBJ1-2	TRBV28	TGTGCCAGCGCACCTCTGTTACGGGTCAGAGAGAGGGGCTACACCTTC	CASAPLLRVRERGYTF
NA	TRBD1	TRBJ2-3	TRBV7-6	TGTGCCAGCAGCCCGGGGACAGACCCCGTCACAGATACGCAGTATTTT	CASSPGTDPVTDTQYF
NA	TRBD1	TRBJ1-1	TRBV5-8	TGTGCCAGCAGCTTTACCGGGACAGGGAACACTGAAGCTTTCTTT	CASSFTGTGNTEAFF
NA	TRBD1	TRBJ2-5	TRBV6-2/TRBV6-3	TGTGCCAGCAGTACCCCTACAGGGGCGCGTGAGACCCAGTACTTC	CASSTPTGARETQYF
once	TRBD1	TRBJ2-6	TRBV5-5	TGTGCCAGCAGCCTGACAGGGCAGGGCTCTGGGGCCAACGTCCTGACTTTC	CASSLTGQGSGANVLTF
NA	NA	TRBJ1-2	TRBV3-1/TRBV3-2	TGTGCCAGCAGCCAGCAAGCGGGCTACGAAGGCTACACCTTC	CASSQQAGYEGYTF
NA	TRBD1	TRBJ1-3	TRBV27	TGTGCCAGCGGAGAGACAGGGGCTGGAAACACCATATATTTT	CASGETGAGNTIYF
NA	TRBD1	TRBJ1-2	TRBV7-9	TGTGCCAGCAGCTCCTACGGGGACAGGGGATTCAGCTATGGCTACACCTTC	CASSSYGDRGFSYGYTF
NA	NA	TRBJ1-1	TRBV30	TGTGCCTGGAGTGTGGGGGAGCGCACTGAAGCTTTCTTT	CAWSVGERTEAFF
NA	NA	TRBJ1-1	TRBV28	TGTGCCAGCAGTGTGGAACAGGGCGGCACTGAAGCTTTCTTT	CASSVEQGGTEAFF
NA	TRBD1	TRBJ2-1	TRBV5-1	TGCGCCAGCAGCTTGGAAAGGGGGCTGATGGATGAGCAGTTCTTC	CASSLERGLMDEQFF
NA	TRBD1	TRBJ1-5	TRBV28	TGTGCCAGCAGAGGGACAGGGAGTAGCAATCAGCCCCAGCATTTT	CASRGTGSSNQPQHF
NA	NA	TRBJ2-3	TRBV25-1	TGTGCCAGCAGTGAATATCAAGATACGCAGTATTTT	CASSEYQDTQYF
NA	NA	TRBJ2-1	TRBV5-4	TGTGCCAGCAGCTTGGGCGGTGTGAATGAGCAGTTCTTC	CASSLGGVNEQFF
NA	TRBD2	TRBJ2-3	TRBV6-2/TRBV6-3	TGTGCCAGCAGTTGGTATGCGAGGACTAGCGGGGGGCCCGGCACAGATACGCAGTATTTT	CASSWYARTSGGPGTDTQYF
NA	NA	TRBJ2-7	TRBV6-5	TGTGCCAGCAATCTCGAGGGGACCTACGAGCAGTACTTC	CASNLEGTYEQYF
NA	NA	TRBJ2-7	TRBV2	TGTGCCAGCAGAAGGACAGGGAGGGGCTACGAGCAGTACTTC	CASRRTGRGYEQYF
NA	NA	TRBJ2-3	TRBV6-5	TGTGCCAGCGGCAGGGCCCAGCTGACAGATACGCAGTATTTT	CASGRAQLTDTQYF
once	NA	TRBJ2-7	TRBV5-5	TGTGCCAGCAGCGCGAGCTCCTACGAGCAGTACTTC	CASSASSYEQYF
once	NA	TRBJ2-2	TRBV7-7	TGTGCCAGCAGCGCCTACCAGAACACCGGGGAGCTGTTTTTT	CASSAYQNTGELFF
NA	NA	TRBJ2-1	TRBV11-2	TGTGCCAGCAGCTTAAACAGGAGGAATGAGCAGTTCTTC	CASSLNRRNEQFF
few	TRBD1	TRBJ1-1	TRBV24-1	TGTGCCACCAGGGGACAGGGCACTGAAGCTTTCTTT	CATRGQGTEAFF
NA	NA	TRBJ1-4	TRBV7-6	TGTGCCAGCAGCCGAGACAGTGGGGGTGATGAAAAACTGTTTTTT	CASSRDSGGDEKLFF
NA	NA	TRBJ2-7	TRBV9	TGTGCCAGCAGCGTAGCTACGGTTGGGGAGCAGTACTTC	CASSVATVGEQYF
NA	TRBD2	TRBJ2-2	TRBV5-1	TGCGCCAGCAGCTTGCGTGAACTAGCGGCCACGAACACCGGGGAGCTGTTTTTT	CASSLRELAATNTGELFF
NA	NA	TRBJ1-2	TRBV15	TGTGCCACCAGCAGACCCGGGGATAACTATGGCTACACCTTC	CATSRPGDNYGYTF
NA	NA	TRBJ1-5	TRBV4-1	TGCGCCAGCAGCCAAGTCGGGATCCCCAATCAGCCCCAGCATTTT	CASSQVGIPNQPQHF
NA	NA	TRBJ1-5	TRBV28	TGTGCCAGCAGCTTACCAACAGGATCCAATCAGCCCCAGCATTTT	CASSLPTGSNQPQHF
NA	TRBD1	TRBJ2-7	TRBV6-5	TGTGCCAGCAGGAGGGGACAGGGGTGGGAGCAGTACTTC	CASRRGQGWEQYF
NA	TRBD1	TRBJ1-2	TRBV19	TGTGCCAGTAATGTACAGGACAGGAACTATGGCTACACCTTC	CASNVQDRNYGYTF
NA	NA	TRBJ1-2	TRBV19	TGTGCCAGTAGTGCCCCGGGCTACACCTTC	CASSAPGYTF